This T cell receptor beta chain was captured in a study of cytomegalovirus exposure and HLA in healthy donors (dated by TCRdb to about 2017). For the wider study: In an earlier analysis of fewer than 750 of the donors, 276 Gb of sequence data and approximately 120 million unique TCR beta sequences from some 170 million T cells were reported. Around 300 gigabases of sequencing data and tens of millions of unique TCR sequences were included in an early release covering roughly 600 HLA-typed donors. The genetic ancestry cluster associated with self-reported Caucasian donors included 81% of the roughly 380 genotyped donors. The aim of the study was to test whether cataloging public T cell receptors could identify signatures of past pathogen exposure. Using immunosequencing, the study profiled T cell repertoires from 666 subjects and related those repertoires to cytomegalovirus serostatus. A separate validation cohort of about 110 different subjects was used in addition to the roughly 720-subject first cohort. To predict cytomegalovirus infection status, the study brought together high-throughput TCR immunosequencing, statistical association of individual TCRs with disease status, and machine learning. In a later analysis, previously published TCR beta repertoires from several hundred donors were re-analyzed and high-resolution HLA genotyping was added so that TCR occurrence patterns could be studied. In the later analysis, no new phenotypic data were used to find candidate immune exposures; instead, reliance was placed on TCR beta sequences and their occurrence across donors. An earlier analysis of some 600 of the donors applied high-throughput TCR beta sequencing to assess whether each TCR beta V gene segment acted as functional or pseudogenic. Donor age, sex, ethnicity and CMV serostatus were collected together with the repertoire data. Genome-wide SNP genotypes for about 65% of the roughly 670 donors were used in a later genetic analysis, which treated that subset as a discovery cohort. All discovery cohort repertoires had been generated using a single sequencing platform. HLA typing covered class I and class II loci at four-digit resolution. Typing coverage differed by locus: A, B, C, DRB1 and DQB1 were typed in about 620-630 donors, DQA1 in approximately 520, DPA1 in some 570, and DPB1 in 450 to 480. Four or five DR-DQ haplotypes were handled as single units for association and clustering because linkage in the cohort was strong. Among roughly 400 genotyped donors of the cohort, an average of roughly 230,000 unique TCR beta nucleotide sequences was sequenced per donor, of which about 19% were non-productive. General conclusions and limits of the study: For the cohort, immune exposure information was limited to CMV serostatus. Broadly in line with IMGT annotations, most TCR beta V segments showed up in productive rearrangements about 87% or about 30% of the time in an earlier analysis of 587 of the donors. When HLA alleles, especially DR and DQ, strongly co-occurred, TCR associations were difficult to assign to individual alleles. A further reported finding was that TCR beta sequences accurately predicted the HLA-A and HLA-B alleles for most subjects in the first cohort. A later analysis found that most CMV-associated TCR beta chains appeared HLA-restricted, with HLA associations seemingly driven largely by CMV exposure. This cohort had only TCR beta chains sequenced, and the lack of alpha or paired-chain data limited which features could be detected. In both the original and validation cohorts, the classifier was reported to diagnose cytomegalovirus status with high specificity and sensitivity. In vitro tests confirmed that three of the cytomegalovirus-associated TCR beta chains recognize cytomegalovirus antigens. Because HLA typing was missing for some donors at each locus, association tests included only the typed subset. Specific HLA alleles were associated with 15,000 to 20,000 TCR beta sequences at a false discovery rate of 0.05 in a later analysis. According to the authors, the approach could potentially be generalized to other disease states and immunological phenotypes. Linkage disequilibrium might explain the correlated functional status among segregating V segments, but an unknown experimental factor could not be ruled out. A cluster of highly shared sequence variants was judged likely to be a technical artifact of the sequencing pipeline. In a later analysis, several top co-occurrence clusters were reported to appear linked to parvovirus B19, influenza, CMV and Epstein-Barr virus. Compared with the approximately 710-donor mean, donors in an Asian-associated ancestry cluster had fewer N-insertions in productive TCRs, according to a later genetic analysis. The study listed approximately 150 TCR beta chains as associated with cytomegalovirus. Presence/absence analyses assumed roughly uniform sequencing depth across donors, an assumption that may not hold. A later analysis found that TCR association rates varied across HLA loci, with DRB1 alleles showing the most associated TCRs and HLA-C alleles the fewest. Because counts were too low, roughly 16 rarely observed V segments, including chromosome 9 orphons, were left out of the earlier analysis of 500 to 750 of the donors. Compared with equally common non-associated chains, HLA-associated TCR beta chains in a later analysis were more clonally expanded and had lower generation probabilities. While some public TCRs were present in many individuals, most TCR sequences turned up only very rarely across donors. The 87-base-pair reads could not distinguish some IMGT-functional V segments, including TRBV6-2 and TRBV6-3, so those segments were excluded. In a later genetic analysis, a missense DCLRE1C variant was associated with V-gene and J-gene trimming of TCR beta chains, and the association was replicated in an independent cohort.

The CDR3, cysteine through phenylalanine, is 14 amino acids long. CDR3 DNA is the only sequence kept; it has 42 bases, read in frame from the first base. CDR1 is given as SGDLS and CDR2 as YYNGEE, both from the germline V gene. Trimming removed 2 bases from V and 6 bases from J; the gene matches leave 8 bases unexplained. As for this clone: Its binding antigen is unknown.

The cohort consisted of 650 to 700 healthy bone marrow donors. At the time of sampling, all cohort members were nominally healthy, though unrecorded immune exposures were likely present. The donor tested CMV seropositive and was one of the 289 seropositive cohort members. A peripheral blood sample was collected from each donor, and TCR beta sequencing was performed on peripheral blood mononuclear cells. Genomic DNA was extracted from the blood cell samples with the Qiagen DNeasy Blood Extraction Kit. Receptor libraries were prepared by the immunoSEQ multiplex PCR assay. A mixture of 60 forward primers for TCR Vbeta segments and 13 reverse primers for TCR Jbeta segments was used in the multiplex PCR. The CDR3 region of rearranged TCR beta genes was amplified from genomic DNA by a multiplex PCR assay. Amplified TCR beta libraries were sequenced as 87-base-pair reads on the Illumina HiSeq System. The published analysis was carried out like this. A later analysis counted about 80 million unique TCR beta chains across the 670 or so repertoires, and around 12 million of these chains were shared by at least two donors. Raw reads were error-corrected and collapsed into unique sequences with a nearest-neighbor algorithm that merged closely related sequences to remove PCR and sequencing errors. Alignment of CDR3 sequences to IMGT reference sequences was used to assign V, D and J gene segments. For a sequence to be retained, a match of at least six nucleotides was required to both a V gene segment and a J gene segment. A rearrangement counted as productive if the CDR3 had no stop codons and remained in frame with V and J, and every other rearrangement counted as non-productive. Following IMGT convention, CDR3 was defined as the stretch from the second conserved V-encoded cysteine up to the conserved J-encoded phenylalanine. The earlier analysis of roughly 590 of the donors excluded sequences that lacked an unambiguous match to a single V gene segment. In an earlier analysis of almost 600 of the donors, a V segment was called functional when productive rearrangements were above 56.7%, and segregating when the standard deviation between donors exceeded 5%. A statistical classification framework was built for diagnosing cytomegalovirus status from the catalog of TCR beta chain sequences. A later analysis assigned V and J genes by comparing TCR nucleotide sequences with IMGT/GENE-DB human TR gene sequences. The TCRdist pipeline was used in a later analysis to assign CDR3 sequences and most-parsimonious VDJ recombination scenarios. A later analysis defined each TCR beta chain by its CDR3 amino acid sequence plus V-gene family, and excluded reads lacking a unique V-gene family. As a way to deal with suspected cross-contamination and a sequencing artifact, a later analysis dropped hundreds of nucleotide sequences that were highly shared and had low generation probability. For each public chain, a later analysis derived a clonal expansion index from normalized ranks of inferred template counts within each repertoire. In a later analysis, generation probabilities were computed with a VDJ recombination model fitted to out-of-frame rearrangements, and the resulting probabilities were checked against IGoR. Hypergeometric tests were used in a later analysis to score TCR-TCR, TCR-HLA and TCR-CMV co-occurrence, with a repertoire-size bias correction applied to the TCR pairs. A later analysis estimated false discovery rates by permuting HLA or CMV assignments 20 times. In a later analysis, co-occurring TCRs were grouped using DBSCAN, with TCRdist sequence similarity added in when clustering inside HLA-allele-positive subsets. Repertoires with fewer than 30,000 or more than 120,000 public chains, plus five repertoires with anomalous nucleotide sharing, were excluded from co-occurrence clustering. Not all clones reach the TCRdb copy of this immuneACCESS table, which keeps in-frame sequences only. Checked studies attribute under half of the gap to unresolved V genes and leave the rest unexplained. V and J calls and clone size are as listed in that table; D and trimming were resolved from the DNA. The sample table holds about 53,000 clones. The ten largest clones add up to around 11% of the sample.

The receptor chain draws on TRBV9 and TRBJ2-7; 7 nucleotides in the junction match TRBD2. Sequencing input: PBMCs. This receptor was taken from a man between 18 and 29 years old in good health and CMV-seropositive. The CDR3 protein is CASSVATGGSEQYF. The sequence in DNA is TGTGCCAGCAGCGTGGCAACGGGAGGTTCCGAGCAGTACTTC.